The T cell receptor (beta chain) described here comes from a study of cytomegalovirus exposure and HLA in healthy donors. This CDR3 contains 15 residues. The junction had 1 base not matched to a gene; V was cut back by 2 bases and J by 2 bases. Germline lookup yields CDR1 SGHRS and CDR2 YFSETQ. PCR amplification relied on 60 Vbeta primers (plus 13 Jbeta primers). This table comes from immunoSEQ multiplex PCR, and its TCRdb copy is limited to in-frame clones, with some not included. The sample records about 140,000 clones, 75% being singletons. This clone was seen more than once but under ten times. Sequenced sample: PBMCs. The receptor was isolated from a man in his forties in good health and CMV-seronegative. The chain links TRBV5-1 to TRBJ2-3; 11 nucleotides match TRBD1. The CDR3 coding sequence is TGCGCCAGCAGCTTTGGACAGGGGGCCACAGATACGCAGTATTTT. Translating it yields CASSFGQGATDTQYF.